This section outlines one TCR beta chain sequence together with its context. Its antigen specificity is not known. No qualities accompany the bases; no much larger clone lies one base away. This entry belongs to a study of control samples from healthy donors and cancer patients (TCRdb year 2020). Library prep was done by the immunoSEQ multiplex PCR assay. As stored in TCRdb, this immuneACCESS dataset retains in-frame rearrangements with V and J assigned. A fraction of the clones does not appear; measured against another copy, unresolved V genes explain less than half of the discrepancy, and the remainder lacks a known reason. In this sample the table shows about 160,000 clones, approximately 96% of which occur a single time. The leading ten clones occupy 8.5% of the sample. V drops 4 bases and J drops 1 base, leaving 9 bases in between. The germline V gene encodes CDR1 SGDLS and CDR2 YYNGEE. The CDR3 runs 14 residues from the cysteine to the phenylalanine. The retained sequence is limited to the CDR3, 42 bases, with the frame set at the first base.

Sequencing was carried out using blood. The TCR sequence derives from a woman aged 40 to 50 in good health. The chain was built from TRBV9 and TRBJ1-3, with an unclear D gene assignment. The CDR3 region reads CASSPPGSGNTIYF. The DNA sequence is TGTGCCAGCAGCCCCCCAGGATCTGGAAACACCATATATTTT.